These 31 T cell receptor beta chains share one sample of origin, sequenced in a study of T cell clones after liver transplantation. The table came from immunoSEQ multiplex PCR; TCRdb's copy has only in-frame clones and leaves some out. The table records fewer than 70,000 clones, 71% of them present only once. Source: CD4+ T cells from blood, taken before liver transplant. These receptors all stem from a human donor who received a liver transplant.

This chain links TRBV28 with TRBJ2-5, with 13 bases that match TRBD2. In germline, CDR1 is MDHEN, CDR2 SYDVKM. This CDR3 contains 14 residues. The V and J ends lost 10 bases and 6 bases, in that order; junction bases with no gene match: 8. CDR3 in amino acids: CATYRTSGGKTQYF. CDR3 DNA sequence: TGTGCCACTTATAGGACTAGCGGGGGTAAGACCCAGTACTTC.

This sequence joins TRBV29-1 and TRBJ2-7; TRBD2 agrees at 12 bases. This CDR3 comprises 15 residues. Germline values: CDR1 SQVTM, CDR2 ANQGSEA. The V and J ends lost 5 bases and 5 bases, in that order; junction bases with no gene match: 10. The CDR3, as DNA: TGCAGCGTTTATGGGCGGACTAGCGGGGACGACGAGCAGTACTTC. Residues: CSVYGRTSGDDEQYF.

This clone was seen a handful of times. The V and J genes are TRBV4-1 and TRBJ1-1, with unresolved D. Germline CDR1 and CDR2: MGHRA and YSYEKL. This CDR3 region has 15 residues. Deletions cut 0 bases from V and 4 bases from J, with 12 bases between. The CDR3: CASSQEKRLGTEAFF. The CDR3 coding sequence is TGCGCCAGCAGCCAAGAAAAGAGGTTAGGCACTGAAGCTTTCTTT.

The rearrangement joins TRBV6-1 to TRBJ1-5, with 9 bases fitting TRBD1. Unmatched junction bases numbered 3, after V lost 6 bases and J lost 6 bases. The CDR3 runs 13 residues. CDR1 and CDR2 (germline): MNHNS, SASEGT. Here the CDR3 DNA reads TGTGCCAGCAGCCGGGACAGGGTTCAGCCCCAGCATTTT. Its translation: CASSRDRVQPQHF.

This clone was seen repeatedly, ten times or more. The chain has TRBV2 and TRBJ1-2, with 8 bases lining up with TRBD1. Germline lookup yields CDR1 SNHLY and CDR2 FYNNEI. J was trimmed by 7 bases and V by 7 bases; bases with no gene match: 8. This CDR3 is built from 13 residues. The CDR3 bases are TGTGCCAGCAAGACAGGGGACGAATTTGGCTACACCTTC. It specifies CASKTGDEFGYTF. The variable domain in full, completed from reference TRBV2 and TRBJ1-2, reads EPEVTQTPSHQVTQMGQEVILRCVPISNHLYFYWYRQILGQKVEFLVSFYNNEISEKSEIFDDQFSVERPDGSNFTLKIRSTKLEDSAMYFCASKTGDEFGYTFGSGTRLTVV.

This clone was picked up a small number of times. CDR3 protein: CASSQDSVFTGELFF. For the CDR3, the DNA is TGCGCCAGCTCACAGGATTCGGTTTTCACCGGGGAGCTGTTTTTT. The chain carries TRBV5-1 and TRBJ2-2; D might be TRBD1 (5 bases). V gave up 7 bases and J gave up 4 bases, with 17 bases separating them. The CDR3 is 15 residues long. The V gene's germline CDR1 is SGHRS and CDR2 YFSETQ.

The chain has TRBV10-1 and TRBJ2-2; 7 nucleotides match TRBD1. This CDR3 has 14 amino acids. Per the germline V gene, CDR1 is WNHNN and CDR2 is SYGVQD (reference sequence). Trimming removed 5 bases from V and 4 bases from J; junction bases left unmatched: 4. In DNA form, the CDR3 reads TGCGCCAGCAGTCAAGGGACAGCCACCGGGGAGCTGTTTTTT. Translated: CASSQGTATGELFF.

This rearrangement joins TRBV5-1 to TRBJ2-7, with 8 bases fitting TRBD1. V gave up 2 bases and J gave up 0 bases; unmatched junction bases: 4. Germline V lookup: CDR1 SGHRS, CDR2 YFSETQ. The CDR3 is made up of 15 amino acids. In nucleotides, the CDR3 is TGCGCCAGCAGCTTAGGAGGACAGGGCTCCTACGAGCAGTACTTC. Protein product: CASSLGGQGSYEQYF.

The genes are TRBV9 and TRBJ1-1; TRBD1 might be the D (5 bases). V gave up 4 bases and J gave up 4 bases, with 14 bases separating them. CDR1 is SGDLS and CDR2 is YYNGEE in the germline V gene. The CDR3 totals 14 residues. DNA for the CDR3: TGTGCCAGCAGCACACCACAGGAACCCACTGAAGCTTTCTTT. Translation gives CASSTPQEPTEAFF.

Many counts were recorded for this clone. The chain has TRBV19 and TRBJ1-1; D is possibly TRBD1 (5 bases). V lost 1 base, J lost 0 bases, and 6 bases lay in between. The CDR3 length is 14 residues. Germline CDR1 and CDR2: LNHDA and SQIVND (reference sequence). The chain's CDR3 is CASSIGQMNTEAFF. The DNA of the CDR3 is TGTGCCAGTAGTATAGGACAGATGAACACTGAAGCTTTCTTT.

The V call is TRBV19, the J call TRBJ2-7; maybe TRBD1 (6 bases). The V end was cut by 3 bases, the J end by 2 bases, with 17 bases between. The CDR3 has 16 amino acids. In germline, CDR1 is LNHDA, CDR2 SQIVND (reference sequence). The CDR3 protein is CASSMTGGTPAYEQYF. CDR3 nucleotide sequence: TGTGCCAGTAGTATGACGGGTGGGACACCTGCCTACGAGCAGTACTTC.

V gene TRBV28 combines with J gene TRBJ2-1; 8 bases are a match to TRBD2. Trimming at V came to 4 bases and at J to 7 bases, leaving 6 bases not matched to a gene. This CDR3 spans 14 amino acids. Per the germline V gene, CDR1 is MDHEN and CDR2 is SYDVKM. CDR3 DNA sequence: TGTGCCAGCAGTTCCACTAGCGGAGAGAATGAGCAGTTCTTC. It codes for CASSSTSGENEQFF.

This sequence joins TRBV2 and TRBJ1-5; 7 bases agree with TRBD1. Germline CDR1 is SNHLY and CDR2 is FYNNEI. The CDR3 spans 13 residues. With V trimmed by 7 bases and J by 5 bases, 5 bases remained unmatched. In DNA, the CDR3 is TGTGCCAGCAATAGGGACAGAGATCAGCCCCAGCATTTT. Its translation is CASNRDRDQPQHF.

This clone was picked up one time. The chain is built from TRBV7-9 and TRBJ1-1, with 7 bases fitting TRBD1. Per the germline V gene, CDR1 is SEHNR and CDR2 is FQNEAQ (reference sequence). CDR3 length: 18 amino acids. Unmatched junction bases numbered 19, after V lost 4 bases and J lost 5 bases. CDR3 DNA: TGTGCCAGCAGCTACGAAACCCTGACAGGGCCGGGGGATACTGAAGCTTTCTTT. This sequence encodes CASSYETLTGPGDTEAFF.

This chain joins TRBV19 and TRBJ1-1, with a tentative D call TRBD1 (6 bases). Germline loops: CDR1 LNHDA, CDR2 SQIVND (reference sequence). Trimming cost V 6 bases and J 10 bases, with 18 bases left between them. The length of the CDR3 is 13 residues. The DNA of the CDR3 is TGTGCCAGTAGGGCCCCAGGGGAGGGACGAGCTTTCTTT. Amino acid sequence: CASRAPGEGRAFF.

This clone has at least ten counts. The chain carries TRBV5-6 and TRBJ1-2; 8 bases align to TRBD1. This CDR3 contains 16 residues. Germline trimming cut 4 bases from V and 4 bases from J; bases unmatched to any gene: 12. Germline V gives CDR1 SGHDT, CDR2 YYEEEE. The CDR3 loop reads CASSPKGQDTIYGYTF. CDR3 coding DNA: TGTGCCAGCAGCCCCAAGGGACAGGACACAATCTATGGCTACACCTTC.

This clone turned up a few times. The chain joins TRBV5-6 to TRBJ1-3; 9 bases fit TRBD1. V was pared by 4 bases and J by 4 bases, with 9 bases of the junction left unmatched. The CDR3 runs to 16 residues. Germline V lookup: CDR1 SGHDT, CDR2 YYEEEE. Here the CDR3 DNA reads TGTGCCAGCAGCGGGGGACAGGGCCGGTGGGGAAACACCATATATTTT. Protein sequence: CASSGGQGRWGNTIYF.

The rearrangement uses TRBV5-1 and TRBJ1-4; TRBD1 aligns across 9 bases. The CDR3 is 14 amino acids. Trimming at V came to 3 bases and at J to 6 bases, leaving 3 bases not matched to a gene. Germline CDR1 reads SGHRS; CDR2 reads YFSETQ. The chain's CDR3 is CASSYRGRDEKLFF. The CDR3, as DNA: TGCGCCAGCAGCTACAGGGGGCGAGATGAAAAACTGTTTTTT.

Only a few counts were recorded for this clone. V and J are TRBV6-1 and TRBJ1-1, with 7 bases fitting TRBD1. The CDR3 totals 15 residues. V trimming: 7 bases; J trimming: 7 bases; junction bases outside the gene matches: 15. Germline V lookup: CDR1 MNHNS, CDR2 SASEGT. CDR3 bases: TGTGCCAGCAACCCCGCGACAGGGATTAGTAATGAAGCTTTCTTT. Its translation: CASNPATGISNEAFF.

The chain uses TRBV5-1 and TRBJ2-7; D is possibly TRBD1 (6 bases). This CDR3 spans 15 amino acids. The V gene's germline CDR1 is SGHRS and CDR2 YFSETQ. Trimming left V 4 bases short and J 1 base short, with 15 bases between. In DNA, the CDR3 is TGCGCCAGCAGCCTCGGACAGCAACCTTCCTACGAGCAGTACTTC. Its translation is CASSLGQQPSYEQYF.

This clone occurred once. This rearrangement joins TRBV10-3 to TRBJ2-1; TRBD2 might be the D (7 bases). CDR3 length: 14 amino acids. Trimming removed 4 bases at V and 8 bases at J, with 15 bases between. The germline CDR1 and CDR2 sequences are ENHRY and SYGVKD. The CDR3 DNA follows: TGTGCCATCAGTGCGGGGGGCCGTGGCGATGAGCAGTTCTTC. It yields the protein CAISAGGRGDEQFF.

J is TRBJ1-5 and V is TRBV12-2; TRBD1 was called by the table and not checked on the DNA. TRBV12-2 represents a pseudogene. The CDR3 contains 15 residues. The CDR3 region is CASRLALQCNQPQHF. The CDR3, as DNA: TGTGCAAGTCGCTTAGCGCTACAGTGTAATCAGCCCCAGCATTTT.

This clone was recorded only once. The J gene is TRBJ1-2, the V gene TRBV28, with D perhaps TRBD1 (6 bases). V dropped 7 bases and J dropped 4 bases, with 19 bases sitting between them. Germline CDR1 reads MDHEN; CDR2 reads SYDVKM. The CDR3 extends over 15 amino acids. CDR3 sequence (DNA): TGTGCCAGCATTGGGGGCAGCCCCCTCCTCTATGGCTACACCTTC. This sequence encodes CASIGGSPLLYGYTF.

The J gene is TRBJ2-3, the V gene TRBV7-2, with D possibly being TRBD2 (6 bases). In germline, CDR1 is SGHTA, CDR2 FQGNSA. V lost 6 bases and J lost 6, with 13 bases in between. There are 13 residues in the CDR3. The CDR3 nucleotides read TGTGCCAGCAGAAGGACTGGAGGGGATACGCAGTATTTT. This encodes CASRRTGGDTQYF. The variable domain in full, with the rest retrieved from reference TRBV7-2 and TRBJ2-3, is GAGVSQSPSNKVTEKGKDVELRCDPISGHTALYWYRQSLGQGLEFLIYFQGNSAPDKSGLPSDRFSAERTGGSVSTLTIQRTQQEDSAVYLCASRRTGGDTQYFGPGTRLTVL.

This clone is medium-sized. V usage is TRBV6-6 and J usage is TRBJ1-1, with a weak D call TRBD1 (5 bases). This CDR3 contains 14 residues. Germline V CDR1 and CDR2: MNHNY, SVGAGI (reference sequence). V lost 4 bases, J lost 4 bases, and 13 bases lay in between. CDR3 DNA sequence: TGTGCCAGCAGTTGGGGGGTGACGAGCACTGAAGCTTTCTTT. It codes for CASSWGVTSTEAFF.

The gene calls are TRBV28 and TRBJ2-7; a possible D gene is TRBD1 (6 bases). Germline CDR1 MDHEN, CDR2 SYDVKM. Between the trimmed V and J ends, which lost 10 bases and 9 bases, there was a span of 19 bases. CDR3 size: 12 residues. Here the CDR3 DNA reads TGTGCCACCCACCAATCAGGGGTAGGGCAGTACTTC. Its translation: CATHQSGVGQYF.

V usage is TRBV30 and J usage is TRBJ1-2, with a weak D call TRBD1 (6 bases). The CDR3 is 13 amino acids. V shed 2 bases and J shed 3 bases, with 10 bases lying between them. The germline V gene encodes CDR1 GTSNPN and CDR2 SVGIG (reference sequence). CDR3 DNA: TGTGCCTGGAGTAACAGGGATGACTATGGCTACACCTTC. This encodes CAWSNRDDYGYTF.

The CDR3 DNA sequence: TGTGCCAGCTCACCTCGTGAGGGACAGGGCTACGAGCAGTACTTC. Its protein is CASSPREGQGYEQYF. The chain links TRBV18 to TRBJ2-7; 9 bases fit TRBD1. The CDR3 is made up of 15 amino acids. The J segment lost 3 bases and the V segment lost 3 bases, leaving 6 bases of the junction unmatched. The germline gives CDR1 KGHSH, CDR2 LQKENI.

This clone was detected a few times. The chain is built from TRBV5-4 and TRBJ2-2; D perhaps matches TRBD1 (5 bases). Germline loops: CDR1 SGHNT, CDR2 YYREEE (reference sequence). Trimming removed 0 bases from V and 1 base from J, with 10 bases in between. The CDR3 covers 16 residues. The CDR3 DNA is TGTGCCAGCAGCTTGGTGCGACAGATGAACACCGGGGAGCTGTTTTTT. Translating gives CASSLVRQMNTGELFF. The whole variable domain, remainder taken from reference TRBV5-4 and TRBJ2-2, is ETGVTQSPTHLIKTRGQQVTLRCSSQSGHNTVSWYQQALGQGPQFIFQYYREEENGRGNFPPRFSGLQFPNYSSELNVNALELDDSALYLCASSLVRQMNTGELFFGEGSRLTVL.

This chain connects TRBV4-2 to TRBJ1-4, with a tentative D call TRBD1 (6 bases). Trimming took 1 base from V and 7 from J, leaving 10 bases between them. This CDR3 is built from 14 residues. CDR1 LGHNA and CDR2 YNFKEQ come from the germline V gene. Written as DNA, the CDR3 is TGTGCCAGCAGCCAAGGGCAGGGGACTGAAAAACTGTTTTTT. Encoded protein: CASSQGQGTEKLFF.

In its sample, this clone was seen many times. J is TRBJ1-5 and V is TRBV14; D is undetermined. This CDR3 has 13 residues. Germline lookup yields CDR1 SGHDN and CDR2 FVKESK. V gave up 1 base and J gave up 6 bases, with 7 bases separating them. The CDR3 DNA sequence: TGTGCCAGCAGCCAAGCAGGTCTTCAGCCCCAGCATTTT. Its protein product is CASSQAGLQPQHF.